The 28 T cell receptor beta chains below were found in one sample sequenced in a study of cytomegalovirus exposure and HLA in healthy donors (dated by TCRdb to 2017 to 2019). The library was built by means of the immunoSEQ multiplex PCR assay. For the multiplex PCR, a mixture combining 60 forward primers for TCR Vbeta segments and 13 reverse primers for TCR Jbeta segments was used. TCRdb stores this immuneACCESS table with in-frame sequences only. Part of the clones is absent; in the studies checked, under half of the shortfall reflects unresolved V genes, and no reason is known for the rest. This sample comprises 200,000 or so clones, almost 85% of them detected only once. In total, the top ten clones hold approximately 0.26% of the sample. Sample: PBMCs. Source of these receptors: a boy aged 5-17 years in good health and CMV-seronegative.

In its sample, this clone was seen once. J is TRBJ1-4 and V is TRBV10-3, with D possibly matching TRBD1 (6 bases). This CDR3 region has 15 residues. Trimming stripped 3 bases from V and 0 bases from J, with 8 bases between. Germline CDR1 reads ENHRY; CDR2 reads SYGVKD. In DNA form, the CDR3 reads TGTGCCATCAGTGAAACAGGGTCAACTAATGAAAAACTGTTTTTT. Translation: CAISETGSTNEKLFF.

This clone was seen a few times. The rearrangement uses TRBV2 and TRBJ1-5; 9 nucleotides align to TRBD1. CDR1 SNHLY and CDR2 FYNNEI come from the germline V gene. This CDR3 comprises 14 residues. After removal of 10 bases from V and 2 bases from J, the junction contained 6 bases not matched to a gene. The CDR3 nucleotides read TGTGCCACCACGGACAGGGGCGGCAATCAGCCCCAGCATTTT. Its protein product is CATTDRGGNQPQHF.

As for this clone: Germline is not matched at one junction end, which may reflect a read error. The chain employs TRBV7-7 and TRBJ2-1, with 9 bases lining up with TRBD2. This CDR3 has 17 amino acids. Germline V CDR1 and CDR2: SSHAT, FNYEAQ (reference sequence). CDR3 region: CASSPLAGPLSYNEQFF. The CDR3 nucleotides read TGTGCTAGCAGCCCACTAGCGGGTCCGCTAAGTTACAATGAGCAGTTCTTC.

The V call is TRBV5-6, the J call TRBJ1-5; TRBD1 might be the D (6 bases). V lost 1 base and J lost 5, with 10 bases in between. Germline CDR1 reads SGHDT; CDR2 reads YYEEEE. The CDR3 sequence is 14 residues long. The CDR3 loop is CASSLWTDDQPQHF. As DNA, the CDR3 is TGTGCCAGCAGCTTGTGGACAGACGATCAGCCCCAGCATTTT.

The V call is TRBV15, the J call TRBJ1-5; 8 positions match TRBD1. V dropped 7 bases and J dropped 1; count of bases not matched to a gene: 9. CDR1 and CDR2 from the germline V gene are LNHNV and YYDKDF (reference sequence). The CDR3 runs 16 residues. The CDR3 DNA is TGTGCCACCAACTGGCAGGGGGCTGTCAGCAATCAGCCCCAGCATTTT. This encodes CATNWQGAVSNQPQHF. The complete variable domain, with remaining parts taken from reference TRBV15 and TRBJ1-5, reads DAMVIQNPRYQVTQFGKPVTLSCSQTLNHNVMYWYQQKSSQAPKLLFHYYDKDFNNEADTPDNFQSRRPNTSFCFLDIRSPGLGDTAMYLCATNWQGAVSNQPQHFGDGTRLSIL.

The rearrangement links TRBV4-3 to TRBJ1-1; D gene uncertain. V lost 1 base, J lost 2 bases, and 8 bases lay in between. This CDR3 spans 14 amino acids. Germline V gene sequence: CDR1 LGHNA, CDR2 YSLEER. CDR3 amino acids: CASSQAPGNTEAFF. Here the CDR3 DNA reads TGCGCCAGCAGCCAAGCCCCAGGTAACACTGAAGCTTTCTTT.

The genes are TRBV19 and TRBJ2-3, with D possibly being TRBD2 (7 bases). Between the trimmed V and J ends, which lost 7 bases and 7 bases, there was a span of 24 bases. The CDR3 sequence is 16 residues long. Germline V lookup: CDR1 LNHDA, CDR2 SQIVND (reference sequence). As DNA, the CDR3 is TGTGCCAGTAAGGTGGACGCGGGGGCCGCGCCTTATACGCAGTATTTT. Translating gives CASKVDAGAAPYTQYF.

The chain combines TRBV29-1 with TRBJ1-4, with D maybe TRBD1 (6 bases). Germline assignment: CDR1 SQVTM and CDR2 ANQGSEA. The CDR3 runs 12 residues. With 3 bases removed from V and 8 bases from J, the gap between germline ends came to 10 bases. CDR3 sequence (DNA): TGCAGCGTTGACCCGGGGGGCGAAAAACTGTTTTTT. Protein product: CSVDPGGEKLFF.

This clone was seen only a few times. The rearrangement links TRBV7-9 to TRBJ1-5; 7 bases line up with TRBD1. The V segment lost 1 base and the J segment 9 bases; nucleotides outside the gene matches: 9. Looked up from germline, CDR1 is SEHNR and CDR2 is FQNEAQ (reference sequence). The CDR3 has 15 amino acids. The CDR3 DNA follows: TGTGCCAGCAGCTTAGGGGACAGAGATGTATGGCCCCAGCATTTT. Residues: CASSLGDRDVWPQHF.

This rearrangement joins TRBV2 to TRBJ2-3; 10 bases map to TRBD2. The CDR3 is 16 amino acids. CDR1 and CDR2 from the germline V gene are SNHLY and FYNNEI. Unmatched junction bases numbered 5, after V lost 4 bases and J lost 1 base. Here the CDR3 DNA reads TGTGCCAGCAGTGGGGATCTAGCGGGGGGCACAGATACGCAGTATTTT. It is translated as CASSGDLAGGTDTQYF.

The chain couples TRBV5-8 to TRBJ1-4; D might be TRBD1 (6 bases). This CDR3 is built from 16 residues. The V end lost 0 bases, the J end lost 2 bases, and 11 bases lay between the germline ends. The germline gives CDR1 SGHTS, CDR2 YDEGEE. The CDR3 DNA sequence: TGTGCCAGCAGCTTGGGAAGGACAGTCACTAATGAAAAACTGTTTTTT. Its protein is CASSLGRTVTNEKLFF.

The chain carries TRBV9 and TRBJ2-2; 10 bases map to TRBD2. V was pared by 7 bases and J by 6 bases, with 6 bases of the junction left unmatched. Per germline, CDR1 SGDLS and CDR2 YYNGEE. CDR3 length equals 14 residues. CDR3 amino acids: CASGIAGGAGELFF. As DNA, the CDR3 is TGTGCCAGCGGGATAGCGGGAGGCGCCGGGGAGCTGTTTTTT. The entire variable domain, with the rest obtained from reference TRBV9 and TRBJ2-2, is as follows: DSGVTQTPKHLITATGQRVTLRCSPRSGDLSVYWYQQSLDQGLQFLIQYYNGEERAKGNILERFSAQQFPDLHSELNLSSLELGDSALYFCASGIAGGAGELFFGEGSRLTVL.

The chain uses TRBV9 and TRBJ1-1; D unresolved. This CDR3 has 13 amino acids. Germline V gene lookup returns CDR1 SGDLS and CDR2 YYNGEE. Trimming took off 0 bases at V and 3 bases at J, with 6 bases between the two ends. CDR3 nucleotides: TGTGCCAGCAGCGTAGGAGTCTACACTGAAGCTTTCTTT. Amino acid sequence: CASSVGVYTEAFF.

The chain has TRBV5-4 and TRBJ1-2; D is unclear. The CDR3 is 12 amino acids. V shed 3 bases and J shed 6 bases, with 9 bases lying between them. Germline loops: CDR1 SGHNT, CDR2 YYREEE (reference sequence). In nucleotides, the CDR3 is TGTGCCAGCAGCTGGATAGGAGATGGCTACACCTTC. Protein: CASSWIGDGYTF.

This chain uses TRBV5-6 with TRBJ2-1, with 8 bases matching TRBD2. J lost 4 bases, V lost 9 bases, and 12 bases had no gene match. The length of the CDR3 is 15 residues. Germline CDR1 is SGHDT and CDR2 is YYEEEE. The CDR3 DNA reads as TGTGCCACGATACCGGCGGGAGGACCATACAATGAGCAGTTCTTC. The encoded protein is CATIPAGGPYNEQFF.

This sequence joins TRBV28 and TRBJ1-4; 9 bases map to TRBD1. The germline V gene has CDR1 MDHEN and CDR2 SYDVKM. The ends lost 2 bases at V and 8 bases at J; junction bases unmatched: 6. The CDR3 runs to 15 residues. The DNA for the CDR3 is TGTGCCAGCAGTTTACGACAGGGGGGTTACGAAAAACTGTTTTTT. This codes for CASSLRQGGYEKLFF.

V usage is TRBV7-6 and J usage is TRBJ2-3; D is possibly TRBD1 (6 bases). The length of the CDR3 is 15 residues. V lost 3 bases and J 3 bases, leaving 13 bases between the germline ends. The V gene's germline CDR1 is SGHVS and CDR2 FNYEAQ. The CDR3 DNA is TGTGCCAGCAGCTTGGGGCAAAGGGGGACAGATACGCAGTATTTT. Translating gives CASSLGQRGTDTQYF. The full variable domain, its missing parts supplied by reference TRBV7-6 and TRBJ2-3, is GAGVSQSPRYKVTKRGQDVALRCDPISGHVSLYWYRQALGQGPEFLTYFNYEAQQDKSGLPNDRFSAERPEGSISTLTIQRTEQRDSAMYRCASSLGQRGTDTQYFGPGTRLTVL.

The J gene is TRBJ1-1, the V gene TRBV5-1; weak D call: TRBD1 (5 bases). The CDR3 covers 14 residues. Per the germline V gene, CDR1 is SGHRS and CDR2 is YFSETQ. V was shortened by 4 bases and J by 2 bases, with 12 bases between the two germline ends. The CDR3 DNA follows: TGCGCCAGCAGCCCGATTGGACAAAACACTGAAGCTTTCTTT. Its protein is CASSPIGQNTEAFF.

The chain has TRBV7-2 and TRBJ2-1, with TRBD1 matching over 10 bases. Per germline, CDR1 SGHTA and CDR2 FQGNSA. J lost 6 bases, V lost 5 bases, and 7 bases had no gene match. The CDR3 spans 15 residues. The CDR3 loop reads CASSLGDRGLNEQFF. DNA of the CDR3: TGTGCCAGCAGCCTAGGGGACAGGGGTCTCAATGAGCAGTTCTTC.

This rearrangement joins TRBV19 to TRBJ2-5; D is possibly TRBD1 (6 bases). Trimming shortened V by 3 bases and J by 5 bases, and 13 bases separated the two germline ends. The CDR3 has 14 residues. Germline values: CDR1 LNHDA, CDR2 SQIVND (reference sequence). Here the CDR3 reads CASSMARDMETQYF. The CDR3 DNA follows: TGTGCCAGTAGTATGGCCAGGGACATGGAGACCCAGTACTTC.

V gene TRBV28 combines with J gene TRBJ1-1; 7 nucleotides align to TRBD1. This CDR3 region has 16 residues. After removal of 6 bases from V and 3 bases from J, the junction contained 13 bases not matched to a gene. Looked up from germline, CDR1 is MDHEN and CDR2 is SYDVKM. The CDR3 DNA is TGTGCCAGCAGACCTAGAATGACAGGGATTGACACTGAAGCTTTCTTT. The encoded protein is CASRPRMTGIDTEAFF.

The gene calls are TRBV27 and TRBJ1-2, with 11 bases lining up with TRBD1. In germline, CDR1 is MNHEY, CDR2 SMNVEV (reference sequence). Unmatched junction bases numbered 1, after V lost 2 bases and J lost 5 bases. The CDR3 runs 14 residues. For the CDR3, the DNA is TGTGCCAGCAGTTTACGGGACAGGGGGTATGGCTACACCTTC. It translates to CASSLRDRGYGYTF.

The chain carries TRBV9 and TRBJ1-2; 7 nucleotides line up with TRBD1. V shed 4 bases, J shed 8 bases, and the junction held 5 bases outside the gene matches. The germline CDR1 and CDR2 sequences are SGDLS and YYNGEE. The CDR3 sequence is 12 residues long. The CDR3 bases are TGTGCCAGCAGCACGAACAGGGGCGGCTACACCTTC. Protein sequence: CASSTNRGGYTF.

V gene TRBV28 combines with J gene TRBJ1-5; D might be TRBD1 (6 bases). The CDR3 is made up of 14 amino acids. Per germline, CDR1 MDHEN and CDR2 SYDVKM. V lost 10 bases and J lost 7, with 20 bases in between. The CDR3 region is CATQKGGVGQPQHF. CDR3 bases: TGTGCCACCCAAAAAGGGGGAGTTGGACAGCCCCAGCATTTT.

The rearrangement uses TRBV11-3 and TRBJ1-1, with D possibly matching TRBD1 (5 bases). The V end was cut by 7 bases, the J end by 1 base, with 25 bases between. The length of the CDR3 is 18 residues. CDR1 is SGHNT and CDR2 is YENEEA in the germline V gene. CDR3: CASTAHPLRGWGNTEAFF. The CDR3 nucleotides are TGTGCCAGCACCGCACACCCTCTCCGGGGGTGGGGGAACACTGAAGCTTTCTTT.

The V call is TRBV5-6, the J call TRBJ2-1, with 7 bases aligning to TRBD2. There are 13 residues in the CDR3. The J segment lost 7 bases and the V segment lost 4 bases, leaving 5 bases of the junction unmatched. The germline V gene has CDR1 SGHDT and CDR2 YYEEEE. The CDR3 sequence: CASSRWGGNEQFF. The CDR3 region has the DNA TGTGCCAGCAGCCGATGGGGGGGAAATGAGCAGTTCTTC.

The gene calls are TRBV30 and TRBJ2-7, with TRBD1 identical over 7 bases. The ends lost 3 bases at V and 3 bases at J; junction bases unmatched: 8. The CDR3 runs to 14 residues. CDR1 is GTSNPN, CDR2 SVGIG, per germline (reference sequence). CDR3 amino acids: CAWRPGQVDYEQYF. DNA for the CDR3: TGTGCCTGGAGGCCCGGACAGGTCGACTACGAGCAGTACTTC.

J is TRBJ2-7 and V is TRBV13; the D gene is possibly TRBD1 (5 bases). This CDR3 is 13 amino acids long. Germline-derived CDR1 and CDR2 are PRHDT and FYEKMQ (reference sequence). Trimming pared 5 bases from V and 4 bases from J, leaving 12 bases between. CDR3 nucleotide sequence: TGTGCCAGCAGCCCCCGGACATCTTACGAGCAGTACTTC. Translation: CASSPRTSYEQYF.